Shown below are 29 T cell receptor beta chains from a single sample sequenced in a study of T cell responses to AZD1222 COVID-19 vaccine. The table came from immunoSEQ multiplex PCR; TCRdb's copy has only in-frame clones and leaves some out. The sample has more than 110,000 clones. The sample was peripheral blood. Receptor source: an adult in good health.

This chain connects TRBV10-1 to TRBJ1-1; D remains unclear. V was pared by 8 bases and J by 0 bases, with 10 bases between. CDR3 length equals 13 residues. Germline assignment: CDR1 WNHNN and CDR2 SYGVQD (reference sequence). The CDR3 is CASGGGMNTEAFF. The CDR3 DNA reads as TGCGCCAGCGGTGGCGGCATGAACACTGAAGCTTTCTTT.

The gene calls are TRBV6-6 and TRBJ2-1, with TRBD1 identical over 10 bases. Looked up from germline, CDR1 is MNHNY and CDR2 is SVGAGI (reference sequence). The CDR3 is made up of 18 amino acids. Trimming took 5 bases from V and 2 from J; bases not matched to a gene: 12. The CDR3 reads CASSLSLPGTGAYNEQFF. The CDR3 DNA reads TGTGCCAGCAGTCTATCTCTACCCGGGACAGGGGCCTACAATGAGCAGTTCTTC.

This chain connects TRBV15 to TRBJ1-5, with D uncertain. V lost 0 bases and J lost 2, with 11 bases in between. The germline V gene encodes CDR1 LNHNV and CDR2 YYDKDF (reference sequence). This CDR3 has 16 amino acids. CDR3 in amino acids: CATSRDPMSGNQPQHF. CDR3 coding DNA: TGTGCCACCAGCAGAGATCCGATGTCGGGCAATCAGCCCCAGCATTTT.

This chain uses TRBV6-1 with TRBJ2-7; D remains ambiguous. The CDR3 totals 13 residues. Germline V gene data show CDR1 as MNHNS and CDR2 as SASEGT. V lost 2 bases, J lost 3 bases, and 8 bases lay in between. CDR3 DNA: TGTGCCAGCAGTGAAACCTCAGACTACGAGCAGTACTTC. Its protein product is CASSETSDYEQYF.

This chain joins TRBV15 and TRBJ2-5; no clear D gene. CDR1 and CDR2 from the germline V gene are LNHNV and YYDKDF (reference sequence). This CDR3 contains 13 residues. Trimming shortened V by 0 bases and J by 1 base, and 3 bases separated the two germline ends. Here the CDR3 reads CATSRDIQETQYF. The CDR3, as DNA: TGTGCCACCAGCAGAGACATCCAAGAGACCCAGTACTTC.

The rearrangement joins TRBV19 to TRBJ2-2; possible D gene TRBD1, 6 bases. Germline-derived CDR1 and CDR2 are LNHDA and SQIVND (reference sequence). The V end was cut by 6 bases, the J end by 4 bases, with 9 bases between. CDR3 size: 13 residues. The CDR3 loop is CASRQGGTGELFF. The CDR3 DNA reads as TGTGCCAGTAGACAGGGTGGCACCGGGGAGCTGTTTTTT.

The rearrangement joins TRBV19 to TRBJ1-2; D ambiguous. CDR3 length: 13 residues. Trimming shortened V by 7 bases and J by 7 bases, and 16 bases separated the two germline ends. Germline V gives CDR1 LNHDA, CDR2 SQIVND (reference sequence). The CDR3 sequence is CASTTLRMGGYTF. In DNA form, the CDR3 reads TGTGCCAGTACCACCTTGAGGATGGGTGGCTACACCTTC.

The chain joins TRBV6-6 to TRBJ2-1; D gene ambiguous. The CDR3 consists of 14 residues. CDR1 is MNHNY, CDR2 SVGAGI, per germline (reference sequence). The ends were cut back, 5 bases at V and 7 bases at J, with 15 bases in the middle. This CDR3 reads CASSEFRPANEQFF. CDR3 in DNA: TGTGCCAGCAGTGAGTTCAGGCCAGCTAATGAGCAGTTCTTC.

The V and J genes are TRBV6-5 and TRBJ1-2; 7 bases line up with TRBD1. Germline V gene lookup returns CDR1 MNHEY and CDR2 SVGAGI. The CDR3 loop spans 13 amino acids. Trimming at V came to 6 bases and at J to 4 bases, leaving 5 bases not matched to a gene. The CDR3, as DNA: TGTGCCAGCAGCCGCAACAGGGGCTATGGCTACACCTTC. Translated: CASSRNRGYGYTF.

The J gene is TRBJ1-4, the V gene TRBV7-9; D is possibly TRBD1 (6 bases). This CDR3 region has 16 residues. Deletions cut 1 base from V and 4 bases from J, with 13 bases between. Per germline, CDR1 SEHNR and CDR2 FQNEAQ (reference sequence). The CDR3 DNA is TGTGCCAGCAGCTTAGGGCGGGGGGCTTATAATGAAAAACTGTTTTTT. Its protein product is CASSLGRGAYNEKLFF. Supplemented by reference TRBV7-9 and TRBJ1-4, the full variable domain reads DTGVSQNPRHKITKRGQNVTFRCDPISEHNRLYWYRQTLGQGPEFLTYFQNEAQLEKSRLLSDRFSAERPKGSFSTLEIQRTEQGDSAMYLCASSLGRGAYNEKLFFGSGTQLSVL.

The chain couples TRBV7-8 to TRBJ1-2; D not resolved. Germline V lookup: CDR1 SGHVS, CDR2 FQNEAQ. CDR3 length: 15 amino acids. V gave up 6 bases and J gave up 2 bases, with 16 bases separating them. CDR3 loop: CASRGRIGGNYGYTF. The CDR3 DNA reads TGTGCCAGCAGGGGCCGTATAGGAGGGAACTATGGCTACACCTTC. Filled out from reference TRBV7-8 and TRBJ1-2, the complete variable domain reads GAGVSQSPRYKVAKRGQDVALRCDPISGHVSLFWYQQALGQGPEFLTYFQNEAQLDKSGLPSDRFFAERPEGSVSTLKIQRTQQEDSAVYLCASRGRIGGNYGYTFGSGTRLTVV.

The rearrangement links TRBV28 to TRBJ1-5; 10 positions agree with TRBD1. The CDR3 has 16 amino acids. The junction had 5 bases not matched to a gene; V was cut back by 6 bases and J by 0 bases. The germline V gene has CDR1 MDHEN and CDR2 SYDVKM. DNA of the CDR3: TGTGCCAGCAGCCCCGGGGACAGGGGTAGCAATCAGCCCCAGCATTTT. It translates to CASSPGDRGSNQPQHF.

The chain links TRBV29-1 to TRBJ2-5, with 8 positions matching TRBD1. This CDR3 is 12 amino acids long. V gave up 3 bases and J gave up 5 bases; unmatched junction bases: 2. CDR1 is SQVTM and CDR2 is ANQGSEA in the germline V gene. The CDR3 loop reads CSVEAGGETQYF. The CDR3 region has the DNA TGCAGCGTTGAGGCAGGGGGCGAGACCCAGTACTTC. The full variable domain, rest sourced from reference TRBV29-1 and TRBJ2-5, is SAVISQKPSRDICQRGTSLTIQCQVDSQVTMMFWYRQQPGQSLTLIATANQGSEATYESGFVIDKFPISRPNLTFSTLTVSNMSPEDSSIYLCSVEAGGETQYFGPGTRLLVL.

The chain employs TRBV27 and TRBJ1-6, with D possibly TRBD1 on 5 matching bases. This CDR3 region has 14 residues. Germline-derived CDR1 and CDR2 are MNHEY and SMNVEV (reference sequence). V shed 3 bases and J shed 9 bases, with 12 bases lying between them. The CDR3 protein is CASSFTGGSSPLHF. CDR3 DNA: TGTGCCAGCAGTTTCACCGGGGGAAGTTCACCCCTCCACTTT.

The chain is built from TRBV28 and TRBJ2-2; 7 bases agree with TRBD2. Per germline, CDR1 MDHEN and CDR2 SYDVKM. Unmatched junction bases numbered 16, after V lost 10 bases and J lost 2 bases. The CDR3 has 17 residues. The CDR3 coding sequence is TGTGCCACCCGAACTCGGGACTACCGACGAAACACCGGGGAGCTGTTTTTT. It is translated as CATRTRDYRRNTGELFF.

This chain uses TRBV11-3 with TRBJ1-4; D ambiguous. Looked up from germline, CDR1 is SGHNT and CDR2 is YENEEA. The ends were cut back, 5 bases at V and 8 bases at J, with 15 bases in the middle. This CDR3 region has 14 residues. CDR3 sequence reads: CASSPEPGSEKLFF. As DNA, the CDR3 is TGTGCCAGCAGCCCCGAACCTGGGTCAGAAAAACTGTTTTTT. The full variable domain, its missing parts supplied by reference TRBV11-3 and TRBJ1-4, is EAGVVQSPRYKIIEKKQPVAFWCNPISGHNTLYWYLQNLGQGPELLIRYENEEAVDDSQLPKDRFSAERLKGVDSTLKIQPAELGDSAVYLCASSPEPGSEKLFFGSGTQLSVL.

Concerning this clone itself: At the DNA level, this CDR3 is encoded by other sequences in the same sample as well. The rearrangement links TRBV5-1 to TRBJ1-1; D perhaps matches TRBD1 (6 bases). The V end was cut by 2 bases, the J end by 3 bases, with 8 bases between. The CDR3 covers 13 residues. Germline V gives CDR1 SGHRS, CDR2 YFSETQ. The CDR3 DNA reads TGCGCCAGCAGCTTAGGGGGGGACACTGAAGCTTTCTTT. Amino acid sequence: CASSLGGDTEAFF.

The rearrangement uses TRBV27 and TRBJ1-2; tentatively, D is TRBD1 (5 bases). Germline CDR1 MNHEY, CDR2 SMNVEV (reference sequence). The germline V and J ends were trimmed by 2 bases and 7 bases, with 11 bases remaining between them. CDR3 length: 13 amino acids. CDR3 amino acids: CASSLRAGLGYTF. The CDR3 DNA is TGTGCCAGCAGTTTACGAGCGGGGCTTGGCTACACCTTC.

J is TRBJ1-6 and V is TRBV2; 7 nucleotides align to TRBD1. V dropped 6 bases and J dropped 4; count of bases not matched to a gene: 6. This CDR3 spans 15 amino acids. Germline V gene data show CDR1 as SNHLY and CDR2 as FYNNEI. The CDR3 DNA is TGTGCCAGCAGAGCCCCGACAGGGTATAATTCACCCCTCCACTTT. It is translated as CASRAPTGYNSPLHF.

The rearrangement uses TRBV4-1 and TRBJ2-1; D unresolved. The CDR3 has 12 residues. Per germline, CDR1 MGHRA and CDR2 YSYEKL. Trimming pared 3 bases from V and 9 bases from J, leaving 9 bases between. This chain's CDR3 is CASSQGLGEQFF. In DNA, the CDR3 is TGCGCCAGCAGCCAGGGATTGGGTGAGCAGTTCTTC.

The genes are TRBV27 and TRBJ1-2, with 10 bases identical to TRBD1. This CDR3 spans 13 amino acids. The trim removed 10 bases at V and 6 bases at J, leaving 8 bases unmatched. The germline V gene encodes CDR1 MNHEY and CDR2 SMNVEV (reference sequence). The CDR3: CATRTGGKDGYTF. CDR3 nucleotides: TGTGCCACCCGGACAGGGGGGAAGGATGGCTACACCTTC.

V gene TRBV7-8 combines with J gene TRBJ2-7; no definite D call. Germline V CDR1 and CDR2: SGHVS, FQNEAQ. The CDR3 is made up of 15 amino acids. V lost 4 bases, J lost 3 bases, and 16 bases lay in between. Here the CDR3 reads CASSSDGRVGYEQYF. The CDR3 nucleotides read TGTGCCAGCAGCTCGGACGGTAGGGTAGGCTACGAGCAGTACTTC.

The rearrangement joins TRBV7-8 to TRBJ1-1; no definite D call. The CDR3 is made up of 15 amino acids. Germline values: CDR1 SGHVS, CDR2 FQNEAQ. The V end was cut by 1 base, the J end by 3 bases, with 12 bases between. CDR3 in DNA: TGTGCCAGCAGCTTAGGAGCAACGGATTACACTGAAGCTTTCTTT. It translates to CASSLGATDYTEAFF.

The V and J genes are TRBV28 and TRBJ1-3; D possibly corresponds to TRBD1 (6 bases). Per germline, CDR1 MDHEN and CDR2 SYDVKM. V lost 5 bases and J lost 4, with 12 bases in between. CDR3 length equals 14 residues. DNA of the CDR3: TGTGCCAGCAGTCGACAGGAACGCGGAAACACCATATATTTT. Its protein product is CASSRQERGNTIYF. The full variable domain, in which reference TRBV28 and TRBJ1-3 provide the parts outside the CDR3, is DVKVTQSSRYLVKRTGEKVFLECVQDMDHENMFWYRQDPGLGLRLIYFSYDVKMKEKGDIPEGYSVSREKKERFSLILESASTNQTSMYLCASSRQERGNTIYFGEGSWLTVV.

V usage is TRBV5-1 and J usage is TRBJ1-3, with TRBD1 matching 8 bases. V trimming: 4 bases; J trimming: 2 bases; junction bases outside the gene matches: 5. Germline V lookup: CDR1 SGHRS, CDR2 YFSETQ. CDR3 length: 15 amino acids. CDR3: CASSPGQGPGNTIYF. CDR3 in DNA: TGCGCCAGCAGCCCCGGACAGGGCCCTGGAAACACCATATATTTT. The full variable domain, rest sourced from reference TRBV5-1 and TRBJ1-3, is KAGVTQTPRYLIKTRGQQVTLSCSPISGHRSVSWYQQTPGQGLQFLFEYFSETQRNKGNFPGRFSGRQFSNSRSEMNVSTLELGDSALYLCASSPGQGPGNTIYFGEGSWLTVV.

V and J are TRBV7-9 and TRBJ2-7; D not resolved. CDR3 length: 15 amino acids. V lost 1 base and J 0 bases, leaving 10 bases between the germline ends. Germline-derived CDR1 and CDR2 are SEHNR and FQNEAQ (reference sequence). The CDR3 bases are TGTGCCAGCAGCTTAGTAGGGCTGAGCTCCTACGAGCAGTACTTC. Protein: CASSLVGLSSYEQYF.

The V gene is TRBV30, the J gene TRBJ2-1; the match to TRBD2 covers 11 bases. The V segment lost 2 bases and the J segment 4 bases; nucleotides outside the gene matches: 1. Germline CDR1 is GTSNPN and CDR2 is SVGIG (reference sequence). The CDR3 covers 14 residues. CDR3 DNA sequence: TGTGCCTGGAGTCTAGCGGGAGGATACAATGAGCAGTTCTTC. Its protein product is CAWSLAGGYNEQFF.

The chain couples TRBV30 to TRBJ1-2; TRBD1 matches at 7 bases. J lost 2 bases, V lost 3 bases, and 3 bases had no gene match. Germline V gives CDR1 GTSNPN, CDR2 SVGIG (reference sequence). The CDR3 extends over 13 amino acids. This chain's CDR3 is CAWRVQGNYGYTF. In nucleotides, the CDR3 is TGTGCCTGGAGGGTACAGGGGAACTATGGCTACACCTTC.

The chain employs TRBV18 and TRBJ2-4; D unclear. The CDR3 length is 13 residues. Trimming cost V 3 bases and J 8 bases, with 11 bases left between them. CDR1 is KGHSH, CDR2 LQKENI, per germline. The CDR3, as DNA: TGTGCCAGCTCACCCACACAAGCCCACATTCAGTACTTC. Encoded protein: CASSPTQAHIQYF. Supplemented by reference TRBV18 and TRBJ2-4, the full variable domain reads NAGVMQNPRHLVRRRGQEARLRCSPMKGHSHVYWYRQLPEEGLKFMVYLQKENIIDESGMPKERFSAEFPKEGPSILRIQQVVRGDSAAYFCASSPTQAHIQYFGAGTRLSVL.